Listed here is a single TCR beta chain. As yet, its antigen is unknown. Between the trimmed V and J ends, which lost 2 bases and 2 bases, there was a span of 8 bases. Germline V gene data show CDR1 as SGHNT and CDR2 as YYREEE (reference sequence). This CDR3 has 13 amino acids. The sample belongs to a study of a mutant IDH1 vaccine in newly diagnosed glioma. Background on the study: The study started vaccination 4-6 weeks after radiotherapy alone, or with temozolomide cycles. Most patients had received both radiotherapy and temozolomide, the prior options being radiotherapy, temozolomide, or both.

Time point here: week 47, end of study. Each dose of the vaccine consisted of 300 ug of mutant IDH1 20-mer peptide, with topical imiquimod. Using immunoSEQ multiplex PCR, the repertoire was profiled, and TCRdb retains in-frame clones only, with some absent. Found here are 75,000 to 95,000 clones, roughly 91% of them singletons; the top ten hold around 0.73%. The sequence was obtained from a woman in her forties or fifties with glioma. The chain recombines TRBV5-4 with TRBJ2-7; D may be TRBD2 (5 bases). The material sequenced was PBMCs, taken from a glioma patient whose treatment included an IDH1 peptide vaccine. The CDR3 loop reads CASSFGGTYEQYF. CDR3 coding DNA: TGTGCCAGCAGCTTCGGAGGCACCTACGAGCAGTACTTC.